These 9 T cell receptor beta chains were all obtained from the same sample, sequenced in a study of response to subunit inactivated influenza vaccine. TCRdb passed the RT-PCR reads through MiXCR, listing each CDR3 protein once. Of about 240,000 distinct CDR3 sequences in the sample, 9.5% to 15% are singletons; the top ten hold 7.8%. The specimen comprised non-naive T cells sorted from PBMCs, sampled about 14 days before vaccination. These TCRs come from a man between 50 and 59 years old who received an inactivated influenza vaccine.

This chain connects TRBV30 to TRBJ2-5; 8 bases line up with TRBD2. The CDR3 has 15 amino acids. The germline V gene has CDR1 GTSNPN and CDR2 SVGIG (reference sequence). The V segment lost 5 bases and the J segment 5 bases; nucleotides outside the gene matches: 13. The CDR3 DNA follows: TGTGCCTGGGGCCCGGGACTAGGTGATCGGGAGACCCAGTACTTC. It translates to CAWGPGLGDRETQYF. Full variable domain (remainder filled in from reference TRBV30 and TRBJ2-5): SQTIHQWPATLVQPVGSPLSLECTVEGTSNPNLYWYRQAAGRGLQLLFYSVGIGQISSEVPQNLSASRPQDRQFILSSKKLLLSDSGFYLCAWGPGLGDRETQYFGPGTRLLVL.

J is TRBJ2-5 and V is TRBV6-7; tentative D call: TRBD2 (6 bases). TRBV6-7 is an ORF; its function is uncertain. This CDR3 is 14 amino acids long. The germline V and J ends were trimmed by 0 bases and 5 bases, with 10 bases remaining between them. Here the CDR3 reads CASSYSSGDETQYF. CDR3 bases: TGTGCCAGCAGTTACTCTTCGGGAGATGAGACCCAGTACTTC.

This clonotype has at least ten counts. This rearrangement joins TRBV7-9 to TRBJ1-1; D gene unclear. V lost 1 base and J 0 bases, leaving 3 bases between the germline ends. Germline CDR1 is SEHNR and CDR2 is FQNEAQ (reference sequence). The CDR3 length is 13 residues. Here the CDR3 reads CASSLDMNTEAFF. CDR3 bases: TGTGCCAGCAGCTTAGATATGAACACTGAAGCTTTCTTT.

This clonotype was seen more than once but under ten times. This chain connects TRBV5-1 to TRBJ2-1; the D gene is possibly TRBD2 (6 bases). V lost 0 bases to trimming and J lost 9 bases, with 13 bases between them. Germline V gives CDR1 SGHRS, CDR2 YFSETQ. This CDR3 is 14 amino acids long. The CDR3 bases are TGCGCCAGCAGCTTGGACGGGAGAACCGGTGAGCAGTTCTTC. Its translation: CASSLDGRTGEQFF.

This clonotype was found a few times. The V gene is TRBV24-1, the J gene TRBJ2-3; TRBD2 aligns across 11 bases. CDR3 size: 15 residues. V shed 5 bases, J shed 6 bases, and the junction held 6 bases outside the gene matches. The germline CDR1 and CDR2 sequences are KGHDR and SFDVKD. The CDR3: CATSAASGGPDTQYF. DNA for the CDR3: TGTGCCACCAGTGCTGCTAGCGGGGGGCCGGATACGCAGTATTTT.

This clonotype appeared a few times. The genes are TRBV19 and TRBJ2-1, with 7 bases matching TRBD1. Trimming cost V 3 bases and J 0 bases; bases outside gene matches: 17. CDR3 length: 20 amino acids. Germline values: CDR1 LNHDA, CDR2 SQIVND (reference sequence). The CDR3 loop reads CASSIPRQGPRTGSYNEQFF. The CDR3 nucleotides read TGTGCCAGTAGTATCCCTCGACAGGGCCCACGAACAGGCTCCTACAATGAGCAGTTCTTC.

This clonotype was counted between two and nine times. The genes are TRBV5-1 and TRBJ2-2; D not resolved. CDR1 is SGHRS and CDR2 is YFSETQ in the germline V gene. V lost 1 base to trimming and J lost 7 bases, with 8 bases between them. CDR3 size: 13 residues. CDR3 loop: CASSLSTDGELFF. In nucleotides, the CDR3 is TGCGCCAGCAGCTTGTCAACGGACGGGGAGCTGTTTTTT. Combining the CDR3 with reference TRBV5-1 and TRBJ2-2 gives the whole variable domain KAGVTQTPRYLIKTRGQQVTLSCSPISGHRSVSWYQQTPGQGLQFLFEYFSETQRNKGNFPGRFSGRQFSNSRSEMNVSTLELGDSALYLCASSLSTDGELFFGEGSRLTVL.

The genes are TRBV15 and TRBJ2-5, with unresolved D. The CDR3 is 16 amino acids. Trimming cost V 0 bases and J 5 bases, with 16 bases left between them. Germline CDR1 reads LNHNV; CDR2 reads YYDKDF (reference sequence). CDR3 coding DNA: TGTGCCACCAGCAGAGATACATTAGGGTTTATGGAGACCCAGTACTTC. This gives the protein CATSRDTLGFMETQYF.

This clonotype was found many times. The CDR3 is CASSLETGSPDTQYF. The CDR3 nucleotides read TGTGCCAGCAGTTTAGAGACAGGGAGCCCAGATACGCAGTATTTT. The gene calls are TRBV28 and TRBJ2-3, with 7 nucleotides matching TRBD1. The trim removed 2 bases at V and 4 bases at J, leaving 6 bases unmatched. From germline, CDR1 is MDHEN and CDR2 SYDVKM. This CDR3 is built from 15 residues.